This T cell receptor (beta chain) was recorded in a study of monozygotic twins with inflammatory bowel disease (dated by TCRdb to about 2019). General notes on the study: A total of some 28 monozygotic twin pairs were included in the full study, comprising nine German pairs (four IBD-concordant, five IBD-discordant) and 19 IBD-discordant Danish pairs. Disease-associated traits were sought mainly through comparisons between IBD patients and their genetically identical healthy co-twins within discordant pairs. Each individual had, on average, about 151 000 unique TCRalpha sequences and 181 000 unique TCRbeta sequences available for analysis. What the research found in general, with its limitations: Background noise and inter-individual variability may have been introduced into the repertoires by the differing immunosuppressive treatments among patients. Measured by the inverse Simpson index, TCRbeta repertoire diversity was lower in IBD patients than in their healthy co-twins. Distinction between different T cell subtypes could not be achieved in the analysis. No single strong signal or clonotype linked to IBD turned up in the results, so the idea that one exists was not supported. Compared with healthy twins, IBD patients had fewer clonotypes in common with other individuals, a difference most pronounced in patients showing signs of disease activity. Repertoire similarity did not differ between concordant and discordant twins, which could be due to limited statistical power.

The germline V gene supplies CDR1 SGHVS and CDR2 FQNEAQ. The CDR3 holds 16 amino acids from the cysteine to the phenylalanine. DNA was not recorded. Comments on this clonotype: The target of this receptor is not known.

Library generation was performed with 5' RACE. Each TCR library was prepared from around 3,400 ng of total RNA. cDNA was synthesized with SMARTScribe reverse transcriptase in eight separate reactions per sample. Unique molecular identifiers containing a 6-nucleotide sample barcode were introduced through template switching during cDNA synthesis. TCRalpha and TCRbeta cDNA was amplified by two nested PCRs of approximately 17 and 9 cycles, with bead purification after each PCR. Before amplification, the cDNA was both treated with uracil DNA-glycosylase and purified with the QIAquick PCR purification kit. The second PCR added Illumina TruSeq-compatible adapters along with sample-specific barcodes. Library quality and concentration were assessed using TapeStation and Qubit, and about 4.7 ng of each library was pooled. Sequencing of the pooled libraries was done on an Illumina HiSeq2500 single-index Rapid Run using custom sequencing primers and 2 x 100 bp reads. In the source study's methods: UMI-based consensus assembly with MiGEC version 1.2.6 was used to correct PCR and sequencing errors. MiXCR version 2.1.1 was used for V(D)J alignment, clonotype assembly and CDR3 extraction. To normalise gene usage, clonotype sharing and MAIT/NKT TCR abundance, the top 1000, 10 000 and 20 000 clonotypes in each sample were analysed. Diversity was computed as the inverse Simpson index with the vegan R package after downsampling to 27 000 UMIs. Statistical testing used paired Mann-Whitney U tests on the discordant twin pairs and applied Benjamini-Hochberg correction for multiple testing. Following TCRdb reprocessing, every CDR3 protein sequence forms one entry, and DNA is not provided. These V and J calls rely on TCRdb rather than the paper's analysis. Per the sample table, the count is 300,000 to 400,000 distinct CDR3 sequences. Clones ranked in the top ten supply 2.5% to 3% of the sample.

From each donor, a roughly 2.5 ml peripheral blood sample was collected into PAXgene tubes and stored at -80 degrees C. Without T cell sorting, total RNA was isolated from whole blood using the PAXgene blood miRNA kit on an automated QIAcube. Peripheral blood from monozygotic twin pairs concordant or discordant for inflammatory bowel disease was subjected to deep TCRalpha and TCRbeta repertoire profiling with unique molecular barcoding. Smoking habits were recorded for all twin pairs, and each individual was classified as a current, former or never smoker. The rearranged segments are TRBV7-8 and TRBJ2-1; the D call from TCRdb, TRBD2, cannot be confirmed without DNA. The sequencing input was blood. The source is a human donor with ulcerative colitis or Crohn's disease, or a healthy co-twin of an affected twin (not recorded which). The CDR3 protein is CASSRRSGGTHNEQFF.